This T cell receptor beta chain was found in a study of technical replicates of blood from several donors. Clones were sequenced by immunoSEQ multiplex PCR, and TCRdb holds only the in-frame ones, with some missing. The data show more than 65,000 clones, 91% seen once. The receptor was isolated from a human donor in good health. The material sequenced was T cells isolated from PBMCs.

The CDR3 protein is CASGVFSGRATGELFF. CDR3 coding DNA: TGTGCTAGTGGTGTATTCAGCGGGAGGGCCACCGGGGAGCTGTTTTTT. The V call is TRBV12-5, the J call TRBJ2-2, with 10 bases identical to TRBD2. V gave up 5 bases and J gave up 4 bases; unmatched junction bases: 7. CDR1 LGHNT and CDR2 FRNRAP come from the germline V gene. There are 16 residues in the CDR3.